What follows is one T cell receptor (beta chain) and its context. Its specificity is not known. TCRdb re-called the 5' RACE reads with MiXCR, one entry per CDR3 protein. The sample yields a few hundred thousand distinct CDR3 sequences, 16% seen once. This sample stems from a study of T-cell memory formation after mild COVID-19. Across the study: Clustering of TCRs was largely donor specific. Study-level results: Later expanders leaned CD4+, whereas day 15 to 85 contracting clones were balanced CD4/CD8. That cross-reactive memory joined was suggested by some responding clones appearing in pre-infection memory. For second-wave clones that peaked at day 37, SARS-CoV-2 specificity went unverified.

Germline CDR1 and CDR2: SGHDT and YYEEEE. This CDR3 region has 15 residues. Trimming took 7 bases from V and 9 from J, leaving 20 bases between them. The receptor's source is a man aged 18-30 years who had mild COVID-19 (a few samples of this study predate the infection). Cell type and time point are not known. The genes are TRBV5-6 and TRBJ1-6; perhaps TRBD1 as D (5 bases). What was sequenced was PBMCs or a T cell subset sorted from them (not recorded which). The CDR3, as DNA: TGTGCCAGCTCGACTTCTTCAGGGCCCGGTTCACCCCTCCACTTT. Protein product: CASSTSSGPGSPLHF.